The 3 T cell receptor beta chains below were found in one sample sequenced in a study of blood T cell repertoires in COVID-19. Only in-frame clones appear in the TCRdb table, and some are missing; sequencing was by immunoSEQ multiplex PCR. The sample lists roughly 43,000 clones; approximately 85% were seen once. Sample: peripheral blood. The receptors stem from a woman in her seventies in a cohort sampled during active COVID-19.

This clone was seen just once. The V gene is TRBV4-3, the J gene TRBJ2-3, with a possible D match to TRBD1 (5 bases). V gave up 2 bases and J gave up 1 base, with 7 bases separating them. The germline V gene encodes CDR1 LGHNA and CDR2 YSLEER. The CDR3 runs 14 residues. This CDR3 is CASSQQGGTDTQYF. The CDR3 DNA sequence: TGCGCCAGCAGCCAACAGGGCGGCACAGATACGCAGTATTTT.

In this sample, this clone turned up a few times. The genes are TRBV28 and TRBJ2-7, with TRBD1 matching over 7 bases. There are 12 residues in the CDR3. Per germline, CDR1 MDHEN and CDR2 SYDVKM. The V and J ends lost 8 bases and 3 bases, in that order; junction bases with no gene match: 4. The CDR3 is CASGTVNYEQYF. As DNA, the CDR3 is TGTGCCAGCGGGACAGTAAACTACGAGCAGTACTTC.

The V gene is TRBV4-1, the J gene TRBJ2-3; 7 nucleotides align to TRBD2. This CDR3 region has 16 residues. Germline CDR1 reads MGHRA; CDR2 reads YSYEKL. Trimming removed 0 bases from V and 1 base from J; junction bases left unmatched: 4. The CDR3 nucleotides are TGCGCCAGCAGCCAAGATCCGGGGGGACGCACAGATACGCAGTATTTT. This translates into CASSQDPGGRTDTQYF.